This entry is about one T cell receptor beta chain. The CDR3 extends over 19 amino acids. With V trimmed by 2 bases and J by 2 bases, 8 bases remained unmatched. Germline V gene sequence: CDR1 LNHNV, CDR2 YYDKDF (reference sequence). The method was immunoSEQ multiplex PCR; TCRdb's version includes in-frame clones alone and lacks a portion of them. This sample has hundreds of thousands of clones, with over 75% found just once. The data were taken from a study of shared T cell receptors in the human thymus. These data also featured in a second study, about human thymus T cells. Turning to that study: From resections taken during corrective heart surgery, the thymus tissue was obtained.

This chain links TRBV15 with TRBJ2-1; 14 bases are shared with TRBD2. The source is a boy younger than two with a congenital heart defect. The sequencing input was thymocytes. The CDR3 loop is CATSRTGTSGSGAYNEQFF. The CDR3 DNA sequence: TGTGCCACCAGCAGAACCGGGACTAGCGGGAGCGGGGCCTACAATGAGCAGTTCTTC. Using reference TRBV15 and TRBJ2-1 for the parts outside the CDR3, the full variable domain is DAMVIQNPRYQVTQFGKPVTLSCSQTLNHNVMYWYQQKSSQAPKLLFHYYDKDFNNEADTPDNFQSRRPNTSFCFLDIRSPGLGDTAMYLCATSRTGTSGSGAYNEQFFGPGTRLTVL.